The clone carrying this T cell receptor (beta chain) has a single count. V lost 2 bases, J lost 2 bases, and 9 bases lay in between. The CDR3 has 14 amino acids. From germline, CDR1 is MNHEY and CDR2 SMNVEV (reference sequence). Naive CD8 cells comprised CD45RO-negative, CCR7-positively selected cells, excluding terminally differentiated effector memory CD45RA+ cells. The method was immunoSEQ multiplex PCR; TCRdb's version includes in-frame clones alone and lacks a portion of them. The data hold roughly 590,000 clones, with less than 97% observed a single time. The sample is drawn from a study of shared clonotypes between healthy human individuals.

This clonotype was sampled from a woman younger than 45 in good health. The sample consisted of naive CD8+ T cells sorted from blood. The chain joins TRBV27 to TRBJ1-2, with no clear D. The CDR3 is CASSLARFNYGYTF. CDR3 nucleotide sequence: TGTGCCAGCAGTTTAGCTCGCTTCAACTATGGCTACACCTTC.